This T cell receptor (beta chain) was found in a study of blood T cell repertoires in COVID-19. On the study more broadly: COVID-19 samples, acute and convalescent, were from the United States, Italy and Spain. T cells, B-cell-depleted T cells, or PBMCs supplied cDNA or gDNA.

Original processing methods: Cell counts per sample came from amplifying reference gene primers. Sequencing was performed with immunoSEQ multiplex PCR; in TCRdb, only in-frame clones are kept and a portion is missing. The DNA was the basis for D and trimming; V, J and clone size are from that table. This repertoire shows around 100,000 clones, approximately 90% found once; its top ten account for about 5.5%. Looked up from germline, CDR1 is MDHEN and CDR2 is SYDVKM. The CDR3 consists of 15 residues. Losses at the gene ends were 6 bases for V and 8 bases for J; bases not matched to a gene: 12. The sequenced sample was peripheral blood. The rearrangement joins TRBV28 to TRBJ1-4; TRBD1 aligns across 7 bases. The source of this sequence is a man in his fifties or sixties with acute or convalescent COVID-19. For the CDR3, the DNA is TGTGCCAGCAGCGTTTACGGACAGGTGTGGGAAAAACTGTTTTTT. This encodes CASSVYGQVWEKLFF.